The clone carrying this TCR beta chain was seen once. Its antigen is undetermined. The data derive from a study of vaccination and CD4 T cells after COVID-19. The treatment was: roughly 10-day PBMC culture with coronavirus spike peptide pools or control peptides (ViraFEST assay). Germline CDR1 is SGHNT and CDR2 is YENEEA. This CDR3 contains 15 residues. V lost 0 bases, J lost 0 bases, and 8 bases lay in between. Cultured CD4+ T-cell DNA underwent Oncomine TCR Beta short-read sequencing. TCRdb processed the PCR reads anew with MiXCR; each CDR3 protein has one entry. The sample holds fewer than 12,000 distinct CDR3 sequences, around 66% seen once.

The J gene is TRBJ1-1, the V gene TRBV11-3; D unclear. This TCR was sampled from a human donor who had recovered from COVID-19. Input material: CD4+ T cells from blood, cultured in vitro. The CDR3 reads CASSLDHVLNTEAFF. The CDR3, as DNA: TGTGCCAGCAGCTTAGATCACGTGTTGAACACTGAAGCTTTCTTT.